The clone carrying this T cell receptor (beta chain) has a single count. The data stem from a study of T cell changes during pregnancy in multiple sclerosis. Profiled with immunoSEQ multiplex PCR; TCRdb holds only in-frame clones, not every one. There are tens of thousands of clones in the sample; under 95% occur only once, and approximately 0.2% lies in the top ten. Unmatched junction bases numbered 9, after V lost 1 base and J lost 3 bases. Per the germline V gene, CDR1 is MGHRA and CDR2 is YSYEKL. This CDR3 has 17 residues. This clonotype was sampled from a female donor with multiple sclerosis, enrolled in a pregnancy study. The material was CD4+ T cells from peripheral blood mononuclear cells, obtained in the second trimester of pregnancy. V usage is TRBV4-1 and J usage is TRBJ2-1; 7 bases map to TRBD2. In nucleotides, the CDR3 is TGCGCCAGCAGCCAAGTCCGGGCGGGGGTCATCTACAATGAGCAGTTCTTC. This encodes CASSQVRAGVIYNEQFF.